This record concerns one T cell receptor beta chain sequence. This clonotype was counted a few times. No cognate antigen has been identified for it. Base quality data are lacking; no much larger clone is found one base away. Including the terminal cysteine and phenylalanine, the CDR3 comprises 13 residues. The retained sequence is limited to the CDR3, 39 bases, with the frame set at the first base. V loses 0 bases of germline sequence and J loses 0 bases, and the interval between the two ends is 5 bases. Sequences GTSNPN (CDR1) and SVGIG (CDR2) are obtained from the germline V gene (reference sequence). The time point label for this specimen denotes: newly diagnosed GD, antithyroid drugs for less than 3 months. For both TCR sequencing and RNA sequencing, RNA was extracted from PBMCs in TRIzol. The diagnosis of Graves' disease followed American Thyroid Association guidelines. Recruitment of patients was carried out at an endocrinology department in Xi'an, China. Each patient gave around 9 milliliters of peripheral blood, collected in an EDTA anticoagulant tube. Ficoll Paque Plus density gradient separation was used to isolate PBMCs, and no further T cell sorting was done. An Agilent 2100 Bioanalyzer and agarose gel were used to assess RNA quality, and a NanoDrop 2000 was used to measure RNA concentration.

This sample is part of a study of regulatory T cells in long-lasting Graves disease (dated by TCRdb to the early 2020s). Regarding the study in general: Antithyroid drugs had been taken for less than 3 months by newly diagnosed Graves' disease patients. This study used TCR sequencing and RNA sequencing of peripheral blood to compare persistent Graves' disease patients against newly diagnosed Graves' disease patients. The study was conducted in China and was registered as a clinical trial. A total of 33 samples underwent TCR sequencing: approximately 13 from persistent and about 20 from newly diagnosed Graves' disease patients.

The investigation overall reported the following: Preferential use of TRBV28, TRBJ1-2 and TRBJ2-5 was observed in persistent disease, whereas TRBV20-1 and TRBJ2-1 were favored in newly diagnosed disease. Sequencing and analysis were restricted to the TCR beta chain. A larger number of public clonotypes was shared among persistent patients (approximately 3,000) than among newly diagnosed patients (around 890). The authors noted that the small sample size was a limitation that may lower accuracy. Persistent Graves' disease patients showed lower TCR Shannon entropy and fewer highly expanded clones than newly diagnosed patients, suggesting clonal expansion. The study examined only peripheral blood because the primary lesion, thyroid tissue, could not be accessed.

Libraries were constructed by multiplex PCR. Sequencing instrument: Illumina HiSeq 4000. TCR beta libraries were built with iRepertoire HTBI primers and Arm-PCR amplification of CDR3 regions. Before sequencing, the PCR products went through gel purification. The published analysis was carried out like this. Gene usage analysis of CDR3 amino acid clonotypes used the roughly 60 TRBV and 12 to 15 TRBJ segments found across samples. COPE and FqMerger were used to merge filtered high-quality paired reads into contigs. BLAST was used to align contigs to IMGT TRBV, TRBD and TRBJ reference genes, and CDR3 was defined according to IMGT. Any clonotype with a frequency above 0.1% was classified as a highly expanded clone. Repertoire diversity was measured by Shannon entropy, and V-J evenness by the Gini coefficient. A clonotype was considered public if more than one individual shared it. The public sequencing data were trimmed at Q25 with fastp and processed into clonotypes with MiXCR by TCRdb, which kept only in-frame beta chains. Each CDR3 protein gets just one entry, which takes the most common genes and DNA from the rows behind it. The V and J calls were determined by TCRdb, not by the authors. This sample has about 540,000 distinct CDR3 sequences in its table, and approximately 12% of those were observed once. Under 10% of the sample belongs to the ten largest clones.

The same data also contributed to another study, on T cells in Graves' hyperthyroidism and ophthalmopathy. The second paper further reports: Graves' hyperthyroidism was defined as stable when no progression to ophthalmopathy occurred over 18 months of follow-up. Hyperthyroidism patients were newly diagnosed, had a disease duration of under 2 months, and were aged 18 to 65 years. Any patient with an uncontrolled infection, another autoimmune disease, pregnancy or lactation was excluded. Diagnoses relied on clinical symptoms, serum thyroxine and TRAb, thyroid ultrasound and orbital computed tomography. The TCR CDR3 was subjected to a first round of RT-PCR using the HTBI primer set and the Qiagen OneStep RT-PCR kit. Most expanded thyroid clonotypes (frequency above 0.001) were also found in blood, which suggests that blood repertoires may mirror thyroid immune responses. In cross-validation, a model built on a 13 V-J signature told ophthalmopathy apart from stable hyperthyroidism with 87.88% sensitivity and 81% to 82% specificity, and in testing the same model reached 80%/75%. In validation, the model predicted progression to ophthalmopathy a median of roughly 6.2 months before onset, with 65% to 71% sensitivity and 72.22% specificity. TCR V-J signatures able to tell the groups apart were searched for in a discovery cohort of approximately 95 patients, of whom around 43 had Graves' ophthalmopathy and some 60 had stable Graves' hyperthyroidism. Whether ophthalmopathy could be predicted prospectively was tested in an independent validation cohort made up of about 18 hyperthyroidism patients plus 17 patients who later progressed to ophthalmopathy. For training and testing, the 80 to 100 patients in the discovery cohort were randomly divided in a 7:3 ratio. In about 6 Graves' hyperthyroidism patients, the study also compared T-cell repertoires from thyroid tissue with T-cell repertoires from blood. Once sampling was done, hyperthyroidism patients were given methimazole at a starting dose of 30 mg daily, whereas ophthalmopathy patients were given high-dose intravenous methylprednisolone. A second multiplex PCR round built the libraries, followed by size selection and purification. The libraries were sequenced on an Illumina HiSeq2000 using paired-end 100 bp reads. SOAPnuke was used to process the raw data, throwing out any read that contained adapters or uncalled bases, had a mean Phred below 15, or lacked an exact constant-primer or identifier match. COPE v1.2.5 was used to merge high-quality paired reads, and clonotypes were defined as unique nucleotide sequences. MiTCR v1.1 was used to align clonotypes to the IMGT TRBV, TRBD and TRBJ reference segments. Only V-J combinations with frequency above 0.0001, covering about 99% of repertoires, were analysed. The TCS score was defined as the ratio of F50 (clonal expansion) to E x V (chaos), calculated using BLOSUM62-based TCRdist between CDR3 peptides within each V-J. Welch's t-statistics and random forest reduced roughly 500 V-J features to some 14, which were used in a naive Bayes classifier (R e1071). Sample size was not statistically predetermined, and blinding of investigators to group allocation was not performed. The paper describes TCR Vbeta CDR3 sequencing of 135 peripheral blood samples, made up of under 50 ophthalmopathy patients, approximately 76 hyperthyroidism patients and 17 progressor patients.

The receptor's source is a man aged 25-45 years with Graves disease. Donor details come from another sample of the same person, matched by shared clones. Here the sequenced sample was peripheral blood mononuclear cells (PBMCs), taken at new diagnosis, from a patient treated with antithyroid drugs. The chain couples TRBV30 to TRBJ1-2, with an unclear D gene assignment. Read as DNA, the sequence is TGTGCCTGGAGTGTTCACCCTAACTATGGCTACACCTTC. Translation gives CAWSVHPNYGYTF.